The clone carrying this TCR beta chain came up a few times. The germline gives CDR1 SGHTA, CDR2 FQGNSA. V shed 6 bases and J shed 4 bases, with 19 bases lying between them. The CDR3 sequence is 15 residues long. There were TCR beta CDR3 regions amplified from RNA transcripts. The primer set for the first-round RT-PCR of the TCR CDR3 was HTBI. From the multiplex PCR reads, TCRdb called clonotypes with MiXCR, one entry per CDR3 protein. The sample records approximately 100,000 distinct CDR3 sequences, about half being singletons. The data belong to a study of T cells in Graves' hyperthyroidism and ophthalmopathy. Graves' hyperthyroidism is called stable when ophthalmopathy does not progress within 18 months.

The sequence came from a man aged 35 to 55 with Graves' hyperthyroidism. The gene calls are TRBV7-2 and TRBJ2-7, with D possibly being TRBD2 (7 bases). Sequenced sample: blood. The CDR3 is CASSFLLGGPYEQYF. CDR3 DNA sequence: TGTGCCAGCAGTTTTCTGTTGGGGGGGCCATACGAGCAGTACTTC.